This T cell receptor (beta chain) was found in a study of HIV-infected patients and healthy controls (dated by TCRdb to 2013 to 2014). Concerning the study at large: The study asked whether deep sequencing of the TCR repertoire from small blood samples of HIV patients could detect immune perturbation and reconstitution. Study-wide conclusions, independent of this receptor: Alpha-beta chain pairing was not determined in the samples. Unequal numbers of distinct sequences between patients and controls complicated comparisons, and size-matching overweighted rare events from HIV-infected data. During therapy, a significant decrease in frequency was seen for HIV-associated CDR3s, whereas no significant change was found for CMV-associated CDR3s, although most of them became more frequent. HIV-infected repertoires showed significantly elevated mean Gini indices relative to controls, which possibly reflects oligoclonality. Alpha-chain CDR3s from MAIT cells occurred at high frequency in healthy controls but were severely depleted in HIV+ repertoires. Compared with untreated HIV+ repertoires, healthy control repertoires had roughly threefold more distinct CDR3s and a higher Shannon diversity. HLA typing of donors was not performed in the study. Eight alpha and eight beta V genes showed significantly different mean usage between HIV-infected patients and controls. Processing included only sixteen HIV-infected individuals, and this was regarded by the authors as a major limit on how widely the findings apply. By Jaccard index and by the count of highly shared sequences, healthy controls shared more CDR3s between individuals than HIV+ patients did. The study cohorts differed slightly in age and sex profile, but those differences did not account for the observed differences in diversity. In HIV-infected patients, the apparent post-therapy recovery of the Gini index was not replicated in size-matched repertoire data. Using whole blood restricted sequencing depth and prevented separating the dynamics of distinct T-cell subpopulations.

The CDR3 measures 16 amino acids from cysteine to phenylalanine. The read is trimmed to its CDR3 DNA, 48 bases read in frame from base 1. Trimming removed 1 base from V and 3 bases from J, leaving 13 bases between the germline ends. The germline V gene sets CDR1 to SGHAT and CDR2 to FQNNGV. Whole blood was used without cell fractionation, so the repertoire reflected all unsorted peripheral T cells. Ten uninfected healthy donors were sampled as controls, four of whom were sampled twice roughly twelve weeks apart. For RNA extraction, an approximately 2.5 ml sample of peripheral blood was drawn into Tempus tubes. Residual genomic DNA was removed with the TURBO-DNase kit and globin mRNA was depleted with GLOBINclear. SuperScript III was used to reverse transcribe 500 ng RNA with primers targeting the alpha and beta constant regions. Separate alpha and beta chain libraries were made by chain-specific third strand synthesis with multiplexing indices. The protocol used a single primer pair to amplify all rearrangements within a chain, which avoided primer bias, and attached molecular barcodes to each cDNA molecule. The SP2 sequencing primer site and a random hexamer were carried on a 5' RACE adapter, to which purified cDNA was joined by T4 RNA Ligase 1. The authors primed second strand synthesis from the SP2 site with Phusion polymerase and used slow temperature ramps to favor optimal annealing. Each molecule's 12-nucleotide barcode consisted of two random hexamer sequences, both added before amplification and joined together. P5 and P7 adapter elements plus a second index were added in a short first PCR, which was followed by a roughly 21-cycle amplification PCR with P5s and P7 primers. In total the libraries went through roughly 30 PCR cycles, after which the libraries were quantified on a Qubit, sized on a Bioanalyzer, and diluted to around 3.9 nM. Sequencing of the normalized libraries was performed on an Illumina MiSeq with 2 x 250 paired-end kits. Into about 10 ul Tris-Cl, the reverse transcription reactions were eluted following cleanup on MinElute columns. The adapter ligations were run for around 25 hours at 16 degrees C, and AMPure XP beads at a 1:1 ratio were afterwards used to clean them. The published analysis was carried out like this. A modified Decombinator that output V, J, insert and barcode information was used to process the demultiplexed FASTQ files. Any sequence that shared a barcode yet differed from the dominant sequence was discarded as an error, and the number of original cDNA molecules was estimated by counting barcodes clustered at Levenshtein distance 3. Downstream analyses used R packages ineq, vegan, igraph and RCytoscape, with IMGT nomenclature and CDR3 definitions. V gene usage was calculated across distinct sequences, with every TCR tallied a single time to avoid skew from clonal expansion. Whenever two unique CDR3 amino acid sequences within a donor differed by a single Levenshtein edit, similarity networks linked them. Published HIV-specific CDR3s (around 92 alpha, 600 to 900 beta) and CMV-specific CDR3s (roughly 13 alpha, around 250 beta) were assembled and queried against the repertoires. Random subsampling to size-matched repertoires showed patients' decreased diversity was not caused by their lower sequence numbers. TCRdb trimmed public reads at Q25 via fastp, called clones via MiXCR and kept in-frame beta chains. Each entry merges the rows of one CDR3 protein and shows their most common DNA and genes. V and J calls and clone size were set by TCRdb, not the authors. Recorded for this sample are approximately 13,000 distinct CDR3 sequences; less than 6.5% of them occurred a single time. Clones ranked in the top ten supply around 3% of the sample.

By how much of the sample it makes up, this clonotype is medium-sized (0.01 to 0.1%). The specificity of this receptor is unknown. There are no base qualities to consult, and no much larger clone falls within one base. This receptor was taken from an adult in good health. Sequenced material: blood. The chain is made from TRBV11-2 and TRBJ2-1, with no D gene named confidently. The nucleotide sequence reads TGTGCCAGCAGCTTAGGAGGCACCTCCTTCTACAATGAGCAGTTCTTC. It codes for CASSLGGTSFYNEQFF.